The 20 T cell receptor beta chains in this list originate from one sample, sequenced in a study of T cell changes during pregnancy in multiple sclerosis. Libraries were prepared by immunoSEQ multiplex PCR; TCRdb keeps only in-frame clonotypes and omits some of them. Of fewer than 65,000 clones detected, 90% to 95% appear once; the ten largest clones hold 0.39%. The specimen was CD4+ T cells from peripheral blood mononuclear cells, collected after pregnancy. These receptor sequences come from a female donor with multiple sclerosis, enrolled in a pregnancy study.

CDR3 region: CASSSVFRGTYNEQFF. The CDR3 DNA is TGCGCCAGCAGCTCGGTGTTCAGGGGAACCTACAATGAGCAGTTCTTC. The rearrangement links TRBV5-1 to TRBJ2-1; perhaps TRBD1 as D (6 bases). V was cut by 3 bases and J by 2 bases, with 15 bases left in between. In germline, CDR1 is SGHRS, CDR2 YFSETQ. The CDR3 is made up of 16 amino acids.

This CDR3 is CASSIAGTGYEQYF. CDR3 DNA sequence: TGTGCCAGTAGTATTGCTGGGACAGGCTACGAGCAGTACTTC. The chain recombines TRBV19 with TRBJ2-7, with 8 bases that match TRBD1. The junction had 4 bases not matched to a gene; V was cut back by 3 bases and J by 3 bases. From germline, CDR1 is LNHDA and CDR2 SQIVND (reference sequence). CDR3 length: 14 amino acids.

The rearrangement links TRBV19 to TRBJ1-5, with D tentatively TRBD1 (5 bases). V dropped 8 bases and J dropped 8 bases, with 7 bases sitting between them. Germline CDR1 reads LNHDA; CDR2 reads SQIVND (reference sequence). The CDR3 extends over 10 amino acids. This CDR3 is CASGAKPQHF. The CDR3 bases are TGTGCCAGTGGGGCCAAGCCCCAGCATTTT. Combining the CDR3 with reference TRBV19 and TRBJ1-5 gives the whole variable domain DGGITQSPKYLFRKEGQNVTLSCEQNLNHDAMYWYRQDPGQGLRLIYYSQIVNDFQKGDIAEGYSVSREKKESFPLTVTSAQKNPTAFYLCASGAKPQHFGDGTRLSIL.

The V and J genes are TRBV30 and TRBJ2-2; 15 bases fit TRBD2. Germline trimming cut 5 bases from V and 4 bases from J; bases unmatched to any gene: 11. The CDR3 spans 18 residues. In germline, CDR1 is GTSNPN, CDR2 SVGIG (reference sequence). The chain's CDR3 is CAWERGLAGGFGTGELFF. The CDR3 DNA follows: TGTGCCTGGGAGCGGGGACTAGCGGGAGGATTCGGCACCGGGGAGCTGTTTTTT. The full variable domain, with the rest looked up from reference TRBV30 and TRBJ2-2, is SQTIHQWPATLVQPVGSPLSLECTVEGTSNPNLYWYRQAAGRGLQLLFYSVGIGQISSEVPQNLSASRPQDRQFILSSKKLLLSDSGFYLCAWERGLAGGFGTGELFFGEGSRLTVL.

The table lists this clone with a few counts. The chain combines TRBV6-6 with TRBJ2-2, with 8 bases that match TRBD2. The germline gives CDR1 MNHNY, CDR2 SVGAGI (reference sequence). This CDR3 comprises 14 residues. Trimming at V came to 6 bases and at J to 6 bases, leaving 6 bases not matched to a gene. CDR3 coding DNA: TGTGCCAGCAGGCAGACTAGCGACGCCGGGGAGCTGTTTTTT. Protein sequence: CASRQTSDAGELFF.

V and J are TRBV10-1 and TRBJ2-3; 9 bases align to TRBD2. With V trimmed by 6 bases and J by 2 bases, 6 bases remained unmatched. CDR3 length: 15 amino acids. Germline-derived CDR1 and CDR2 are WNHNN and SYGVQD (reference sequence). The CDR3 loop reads CASSPLAGTTDTQYF. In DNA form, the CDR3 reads TGCGCCAGCAGCCCCCTAGCGGGGACCACAGATACGCAGTATTTT.

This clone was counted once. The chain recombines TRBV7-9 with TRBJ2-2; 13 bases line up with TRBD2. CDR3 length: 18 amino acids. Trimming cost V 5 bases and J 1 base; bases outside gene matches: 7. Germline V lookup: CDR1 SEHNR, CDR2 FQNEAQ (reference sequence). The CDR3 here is CASSRSGTSGENTGELFF. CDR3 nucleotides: TGTGCCAGCAGCCGCTCCGGGACTAGCGGGGAGAACACCGGGGAGCTGTTTTTT.

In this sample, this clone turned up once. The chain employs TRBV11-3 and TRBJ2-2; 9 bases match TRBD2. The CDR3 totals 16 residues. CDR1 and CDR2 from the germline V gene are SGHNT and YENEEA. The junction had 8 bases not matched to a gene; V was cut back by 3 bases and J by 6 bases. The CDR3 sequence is CASSFGIAGASGELFF. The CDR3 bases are TGTGCCAGCAGCTTTGGGATAGCGGGAGCATCCGGGGAGCTGTTTTTT.

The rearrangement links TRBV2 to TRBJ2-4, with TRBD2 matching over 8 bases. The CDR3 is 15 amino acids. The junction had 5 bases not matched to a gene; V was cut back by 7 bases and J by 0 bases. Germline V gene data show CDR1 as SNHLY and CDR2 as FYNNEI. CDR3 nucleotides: TGTGCCAGCATCCAGCGGGAGTTAGCCAAAAACATTCAGTACTTC. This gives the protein CASIQRELAKNIQYF.

CDR3: CAWSESWGGNQPQHF. The DNA of the CDR3 is TGTGCCTGGTCCGAAAGTTGGGGCGGCAATCAGCCCCAGCATTTT. The chain joins TRBV30 to TRBJ1-5; tentatively, D is TRBD1 (5 bases). CDR3 length: 15 residues. Trimming pared 5 bases from V and 2 bases from J, leaving 16 bases between. Looked up from germline, CDR1 is GTSNPN and CDR2 is SVGIG (reference sequence).

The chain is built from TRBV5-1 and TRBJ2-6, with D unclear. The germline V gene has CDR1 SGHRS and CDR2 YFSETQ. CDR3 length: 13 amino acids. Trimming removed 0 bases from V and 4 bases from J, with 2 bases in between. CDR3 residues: CASSLAGANVLTF. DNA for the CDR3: TGCGCCAGCAGCTTGGCAGGGGCCAACGTCCTGACTTTC.

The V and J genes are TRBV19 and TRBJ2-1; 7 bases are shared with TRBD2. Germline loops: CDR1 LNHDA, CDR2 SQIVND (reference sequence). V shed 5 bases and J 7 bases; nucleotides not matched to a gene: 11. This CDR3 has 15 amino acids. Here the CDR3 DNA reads TGTGCCAGTAGTCACCAGAGCGGGAAGAGGAATGAGCAGTTCTTC. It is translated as CASSHQSGKRNEQFF. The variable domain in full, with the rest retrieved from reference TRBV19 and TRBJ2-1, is DGGITQSPKYLFRKEGQNVTLSCEQNLNHDAMYWYRQDPGQGLRLIYYSQIVNDFQKGDIAEGYSVSREKKESFPLTVTSAQKNPTAFYLCASSHQSGKRNEQFFGPGTRLTVL.

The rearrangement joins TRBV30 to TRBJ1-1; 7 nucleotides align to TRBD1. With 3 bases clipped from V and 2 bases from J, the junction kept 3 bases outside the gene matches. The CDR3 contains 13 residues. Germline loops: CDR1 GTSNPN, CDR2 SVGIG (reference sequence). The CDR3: CAWRRQGNTEAFF. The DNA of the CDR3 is TGTGCCTGGAGGAGACAGGGAAACACTGAAGCTTTCTTT.

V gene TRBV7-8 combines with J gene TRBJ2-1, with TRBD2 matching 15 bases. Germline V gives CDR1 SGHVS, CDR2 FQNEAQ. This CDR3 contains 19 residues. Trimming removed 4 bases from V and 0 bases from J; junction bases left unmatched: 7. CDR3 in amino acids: CASSSGLAGGSSSYNEQFF. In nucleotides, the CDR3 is TGTGCCAGCAGCTCCGGACTAGCGGGAGGGTCAAGCTCCTACAATGAGCAGTTCTTC.

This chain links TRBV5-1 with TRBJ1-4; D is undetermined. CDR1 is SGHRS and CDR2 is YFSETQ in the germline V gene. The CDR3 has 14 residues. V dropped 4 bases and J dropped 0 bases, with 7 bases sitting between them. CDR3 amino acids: CASSPRATNEKLFF. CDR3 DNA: TGCGCCAGCAGCCCGAGGGCAACTAATGAAAAACTGTTTTTT.

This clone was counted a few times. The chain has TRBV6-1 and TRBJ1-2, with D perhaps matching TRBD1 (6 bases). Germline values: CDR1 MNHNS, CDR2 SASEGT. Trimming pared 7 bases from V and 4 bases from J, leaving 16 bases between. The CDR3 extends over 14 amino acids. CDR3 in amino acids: CASTEQGVGYGYTF. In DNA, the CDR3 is TGTGCCAGCACAGAACAGGGAGTCGGCTATGGCTACACCTTC.

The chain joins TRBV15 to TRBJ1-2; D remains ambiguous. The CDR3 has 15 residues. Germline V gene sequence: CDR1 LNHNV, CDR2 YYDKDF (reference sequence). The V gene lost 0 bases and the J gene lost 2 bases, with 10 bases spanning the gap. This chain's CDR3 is CATSRDTGFNYGYTF. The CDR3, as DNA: TGTGCCACCAGCAGAGATACCGGGTTCAACTATGGCTACACCTTC.

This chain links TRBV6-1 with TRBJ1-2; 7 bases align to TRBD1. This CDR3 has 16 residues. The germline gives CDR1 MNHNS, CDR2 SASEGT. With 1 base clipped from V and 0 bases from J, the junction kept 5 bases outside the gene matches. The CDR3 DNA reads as TGTGCCAGCAGTGAAGTGAGCCAGGGGGCTAACTATGGCTACACCTTC. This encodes CASSEVSQGANYGYTF.

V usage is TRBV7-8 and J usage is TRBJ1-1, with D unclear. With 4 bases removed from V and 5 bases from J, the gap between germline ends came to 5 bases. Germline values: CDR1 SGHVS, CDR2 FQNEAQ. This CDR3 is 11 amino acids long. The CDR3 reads CASSYLTEAFF. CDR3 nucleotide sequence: TGTGCCAGCAGCTACTTGACTGAAGCTTTCTTT.

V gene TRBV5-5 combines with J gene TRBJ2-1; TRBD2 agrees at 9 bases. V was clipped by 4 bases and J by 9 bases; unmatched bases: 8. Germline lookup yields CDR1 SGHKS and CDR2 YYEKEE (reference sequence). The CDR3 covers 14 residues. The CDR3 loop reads CASSLGLAFSEQFF. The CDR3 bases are TGTGCCAGCAGCCTGGGACTAGCATTTAGTGAGCAGTTCTTC.